This record looks at one TCR beta chain sequence and its context. Which antigen it targets is not known. Base-call qualities are not available, and no considerably larger clone is one nucleotide away. Including the terminal cysteine and phenylalanine, the CDR3 comprises 13 residues. Just CDR3 DNA is preserved here, 39 bases in frame from base 1. V is reduced by 0 bases and J by 4 bases, leaving a spacing of 5 bases between them. Sequences SGHNT (CDR1) and YYREEE (CDR2) are obtained from the germline V gene (reference sequence). This specimen belongs to a study of T cell changes during pregnancy in multiple sclerosis (dated by TCRdb to between 2019 and 2020). Concerning the study at large: The study looked at changes in the T cell repertoire across pregnancy in women with multiple sclerosis.

Library prep was done by the immunoSEQ multiplex PCR assay. This is the immuneACCESS table as TCRdb keeps it, with only in-frame sequences that have V and J called. A part of the clones is gone; compared with another copy, unresolved V genes explain less than half, and the rest is unexplained. This sample is represented by about 67,000 clones; about 89% of them were singletons. The biggest ten clones account for 2% to 3% of the sample. This material consisted of peripheral blood, taken in the first trimester of pregnancy. The V gene is TRBV5-4 and the J gene is TRBJ2-1; no D gene is confidently identified. This TCR was sampled from a female donor with multiple sclerosis, enrolled in a pregnancy study. The CDR3 reads CASSLERYNEQFF. The DNA is as follows: TGTGCCAGCAGCTTGGAGAGATACAATGAGCAGTTCTTC.